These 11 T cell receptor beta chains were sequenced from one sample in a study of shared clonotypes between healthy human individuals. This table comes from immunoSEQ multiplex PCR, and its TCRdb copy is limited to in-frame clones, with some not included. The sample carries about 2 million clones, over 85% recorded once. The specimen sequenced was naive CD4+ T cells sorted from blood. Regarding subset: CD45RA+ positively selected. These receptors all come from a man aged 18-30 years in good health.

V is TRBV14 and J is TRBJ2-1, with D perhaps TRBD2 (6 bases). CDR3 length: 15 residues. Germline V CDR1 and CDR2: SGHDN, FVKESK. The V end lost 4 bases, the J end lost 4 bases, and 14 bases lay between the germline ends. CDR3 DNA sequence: TGTGCCAGCAGCCTGGACCGGGGGAAATACAATGAGCAGTTCTTC. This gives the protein CASSLDRGKYNEQFF.

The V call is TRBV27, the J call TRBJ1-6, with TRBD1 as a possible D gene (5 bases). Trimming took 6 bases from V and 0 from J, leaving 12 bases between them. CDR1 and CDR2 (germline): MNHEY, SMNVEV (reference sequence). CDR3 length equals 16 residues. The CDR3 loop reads CASSLQANSYNSPLHF. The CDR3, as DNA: TGTGCCAGCAGCTTACAGGCGAACTCCTATAATTCACCCCTCCACTTT.

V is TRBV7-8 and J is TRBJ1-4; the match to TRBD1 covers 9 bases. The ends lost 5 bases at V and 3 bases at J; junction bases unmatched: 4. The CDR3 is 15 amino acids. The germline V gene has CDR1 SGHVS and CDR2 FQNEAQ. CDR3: CASSLRTGANEKLFF. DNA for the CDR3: TGTGCCAGCAGCCTCCGGACAGGGGCTAATGAAAAACTGTTTTTT.

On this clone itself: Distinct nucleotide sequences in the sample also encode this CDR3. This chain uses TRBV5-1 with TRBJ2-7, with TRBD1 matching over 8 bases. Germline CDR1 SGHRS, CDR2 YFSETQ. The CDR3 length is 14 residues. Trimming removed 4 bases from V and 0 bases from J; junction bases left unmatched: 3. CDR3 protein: CASSLGQASYEQYF. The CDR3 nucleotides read TGCGCCAGCAGCCTGGGACAGGCCTCCTACGAGCAGTACTTC.

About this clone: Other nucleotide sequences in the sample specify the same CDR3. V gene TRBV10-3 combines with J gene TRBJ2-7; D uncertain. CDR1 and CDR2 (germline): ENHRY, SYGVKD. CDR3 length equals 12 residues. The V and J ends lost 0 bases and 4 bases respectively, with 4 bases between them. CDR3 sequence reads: CAISESMYEQYF. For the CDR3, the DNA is TGTGCCATCAGTGAGTCCATGTACGAGCAGTACTTC.

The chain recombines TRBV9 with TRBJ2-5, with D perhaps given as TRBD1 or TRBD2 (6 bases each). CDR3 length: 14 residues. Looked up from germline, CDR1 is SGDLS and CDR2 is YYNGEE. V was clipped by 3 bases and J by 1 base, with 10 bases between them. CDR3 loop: CASSDGGVQETQYF. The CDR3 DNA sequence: TGTGCCAGCAGCGACGGGGGCGTCCAAGAGACCCAGTACTTC.

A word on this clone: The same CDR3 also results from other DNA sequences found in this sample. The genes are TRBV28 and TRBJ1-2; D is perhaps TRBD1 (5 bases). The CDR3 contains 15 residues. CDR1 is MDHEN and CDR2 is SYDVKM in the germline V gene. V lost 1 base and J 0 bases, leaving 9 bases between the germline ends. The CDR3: CASSLSGTANYGYTF. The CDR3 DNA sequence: TGTGCCAGCAGTTTATCGGGGACCGCTAACTATGGCTACACCTTC.

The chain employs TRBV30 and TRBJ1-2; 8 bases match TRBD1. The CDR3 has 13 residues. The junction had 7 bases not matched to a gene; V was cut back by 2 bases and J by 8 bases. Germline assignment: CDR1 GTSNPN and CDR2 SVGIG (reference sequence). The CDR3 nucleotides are TGTGCCTGGAGTCAACAGGGGGTAAGGGGCTACACCTTC. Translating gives CAWSQQGVRGYTF.

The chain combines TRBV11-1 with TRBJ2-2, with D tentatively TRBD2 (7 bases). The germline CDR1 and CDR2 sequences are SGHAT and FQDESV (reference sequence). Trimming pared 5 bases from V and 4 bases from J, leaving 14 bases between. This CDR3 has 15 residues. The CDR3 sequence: CASSQRGAITGELFF. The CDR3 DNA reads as TGTGCCAGCAGCCAACGGGGGGCAATCACCGGGGAGCTGTTTTTT. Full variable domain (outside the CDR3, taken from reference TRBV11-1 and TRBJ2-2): EAEVAQSPRYKITEKSQAVAFWCDPISGHATLYWYRQILGQGPELLVQFQDESVVDDSQLPKDRFSAERLKGVDSTLKIQPAELGDSAMYLCASSQRGAITGELFFGEGSRLTVL.

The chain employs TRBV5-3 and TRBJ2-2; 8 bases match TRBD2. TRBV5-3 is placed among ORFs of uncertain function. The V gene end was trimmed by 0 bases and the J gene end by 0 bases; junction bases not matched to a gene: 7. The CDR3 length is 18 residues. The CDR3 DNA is TGTGCCAGAAGCTTGGAAGGAGCGGGGGCCACGAACACCGGGGAGCTGTTTTTT. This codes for CARSLEGAGATNTGELFF.

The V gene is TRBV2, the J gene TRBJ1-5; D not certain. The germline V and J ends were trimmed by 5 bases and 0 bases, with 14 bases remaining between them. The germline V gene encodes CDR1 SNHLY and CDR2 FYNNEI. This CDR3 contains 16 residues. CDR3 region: CASSSTQADSNQPQHF. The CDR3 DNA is TGTGCCAGCAGTTCAACCCAGGCGGATAGCAATCAGCCCCAGCATTTT.